This TCR beta chain was recovered during a study of memory CD4+ T cells and cytomegalovirus serostatus. V lost 6 bases to trimming and J lost 4 bases, with 9 bases between them. Germline lookup yields CDR1 MNHNS and CDR2 SASEGT. The CDR3 is 13 residues long. The protocol was immunoSEQ multiplex PCR, while the TCRdb copy is restricted to in-frame clones and leaves out a portion. The repertoire holds around 99,000 clones, about four fifths seen once, with around 3.6% in the top ten. Single viable CD3+CD4+CD8-CD45RO+ cells were sorted as the memory CD4+ T cells. The receptor's source is an adult in good health and CMV-seropositive. The chain links TRBV6-1 to TRBJ2-2; TRBD2 might be the D (6 bases). The sequenced sample consisted of memory CD4+ T cells from blood. DNA of the CDR3: TGTGCCAGCAGACTAGCTGCCACCGGGGAGCTGTTTTTT. This encodes CASRLAATGELFF.